This T cell receptor beta chain is drawn from a study of T cells in Graves' hyperthyroidism and ophthalmopathy. Overall study context: It was at initial diagnosis, before any treatment, that peripheral blood was collected.

Template material for amplifying TCR beta CDR3 regions consisted of RNA transcripts. The HTBI primer set drove a first-round RT-PCR of the TCR CDR3. TCRdb recomputed calls from the multiplex PCR reads with MiXCR, one row per CDR3 protein. The sample has approximately 260,000 distinct CDR3 sequences, around 15% seen once. Losses at the gene ends were 3 bases for V and 3 bases for J; bases not matched to a gene: 1. The CDR3 spans 13 residues. CDR1 is LNHDA and CDR2 is SQIVND in the germline V gene (reference sequence). Orbital computed tomography, thyroid ultrasound, serum thyroxine and TRAb, and clinical symptoms together informed the diagnoses. This clonotype was observed a few times.

The clonotype comes from a woman in her forties or fifties with Graves' hyperthyroidism that later progressed to Graves' ophthalmopathy. The chain recombines TRBV19 with TRBJ2-7, with 8 bases matching TRBD2. Sequenced material: blood. CDR3 coding DNA: TGTGCCAGTAGTATCCTAGCGGGCTACGAGCAGTACTTC. Amino acids: CASSILAGYEQYF.